Listed below are T cell receptor beta chains from one sample, sequenced in a study of blood T cell repertoires in COVID-19. Measured with immunoSEQ multiplex PCR; TCRdb has only the in-frame clones, and not every one. The sample consists of 200,000 to 300,000 clones, approximately 83% of them appearing once. The specimen was peripheral blood. The receptors come from a woman aged 25 to 39 who had recovered from COVID-19. Each CDR3 is given with its conserved first and last residue. Each record gives: D gene, J gene, V gene, clone size, CDR3 protein, CDR3 DNA. A D gene is named only where the DNA matches it firmly. Clone size, where shown, is once, few, many, or a class for clones that have expanded.

d_call: TRBD1; j_call: TRBJ2-4; v_call: TRBV18; clone_size: once; cdr3_aa: CASSPGGQGAGNIQYF; cdr3_nt: TGTGCCAGCTCACCTGGGGGACAGGGGGCAGGAAACATTCAGTACTTC
d_call: TRBD1; j_call: TRBJ1-6; v_call: TRBV11-1; clone_size: .; cdr3_aa: CASSSTGVNSPLHF; cdr3_nt: TGTGCCAGCAGCTCCACAGGGGTTAATTCACCCCTCCACTTT
d_call: TRBD1; j_call: TRBJ2-6; v_call: TRBV6-2/TRBV6-3; clone_size: once; cdr3_aa: CASSARPGQSSGANVLTF; cdr3_nt: TGTGCCAGCAGCGCCAGGCCGGGACAGAGCTCTGGGGCCAACGTCCTGACTTTC
d_call: .; j_call: TRBJ2-1; v_call: TRBV6-4; clone_size: .; cdr3_aa: CASSDRGRDEQFF; cdr3_nt: TGTGCCAGCAGTGACAGGGGTAGGGATGAGCAGTTCTTC
d_call: .; j_call: TRBJ2-2; v_call: TRBV9; clone_size: few; cdr3_aa: CASSATGTSDTGELFF; cdr3_nt: TGTGCCAGCAGCGCAACCGGGACTTCGGACACCGGGGAGCTGTTTTTT
d_call: .; j_call: TRBJ2-7; v_call: TRBV3-1/TRBV3-2; clone_size: .; cdr3_aa: CASSQVAGRSYEQYF; cdr3_nt: TGTGCCAGCAGCCAAGTGGCAGGCCGCTCCTACGAGCAGTACTTC
d_call: .; j_call: TRBJ1-1; v_call: TRBV12-3/TRBV12-4; clone_size: .; cdr3_aa: CASSAYAEAFF; cdr3_nt: TGTGCCAGCAGTGCCTACGCTGAAGCTTTCTTT
d_call: TRBD1; j_call: TRBJ2-7; v_call: TRBV18; clone_size: .; cdr3_aa: CASSRGTGGPYEQYF; cdr3_nt: TGTGCCAGCTCACGGGGGACAGGTGGCCCCTACGAGCAGTACTTC
d_call: .; j_call: TRBJ2-5; v_call: TRBV12-3/TRBV12-4; clone_size: once; cdr3_aa: CASGSETQYF; cdr3_nt: TGTGCCAGCGGTTCGGAGACCCAGTACTTC
d_call: .; j_call: TRBJ1-1; v_call: TRBV27; clone_size: .; cdr3_aa: CASSLGLMNTEAFF; cdr3_nt: TGTGCCAGCAGTTTAGGACTGATGAACACTGAAGCTTTCTTT
d_call: .; j_call: TRBJ1-2; v_call: TRBV5-5; clone_size: .; cdr3_aa: CASSSAPGGYTF; cdr3_nt: TGTGCCAGCAGTTCTGCCCCAGGGGGCTACACCTTC
d_call: TRBD2; j_call: TRBJ2-3; v_call: TRBV24-1; clone_size: .; cdr3_aa: CATSPEVSGDITDTQYF; cdr3_nt: TGTGCCACCAGTCCAGAAGTTAGCGGGGACATAACAGATACGCAGTATTTT
d_call: .; j_call: TRBJ1-2; v_call: TRBV5-5; clone_size: .; cdr3_aa: CASSLYSGVMGNGYTF; cdr3_nt: TGTGCCAGCAGCTTGTATTCAGGGGTCATGGGTAATGGCTACACCTTC
d_call: .; j_call: TRBJ2-3; v_call: TRBV6-5; clone_size: .; cdr3_aa: CASRGFPPTDTQYF; cdr3_nt: TGTGCCAGCCGGGGGTTCCCTCCAACAGATACGCAGTATTTT
d_call: .; j_call: TRBJ1-6; v_call: TRBV10-2; clone_size: once; cdr3_aa: CASSGGGSNSPLHF; cdr3_nt: TGCGCCAGCAGTGGGGGAGGGTCGAATTCACCCCTCCACTTT
d_call: TRBD1; j_call: TRBJ1-4; v_call: TRBV5-1; clone_size: .; cdr3_aa: CASRQRQGGEKLFF; cdr3_nt: TGCGCCAGCAGACAAAGACAGGGGGGCGAAAAACTGTTTTTT
d_call: .; j_call: TRBJ2-7; v_call: TRBV27; clone_size: .; cdr3_aa: CASSLWSGYEQYF; cdr3_nt: TGTGCCAGCAGTTTATGGTCAGGGTACGAGCAGTACTTC
d_call: TRBD2; j_call: TRBJ2-2; v_call: TRBV6-6; clone_size: few; cdr3_aa: CAISSGGPSTGELFF; cdr3_nt: TGTGCCATCTCATCGGGGGGTCCCAGCACCGGGGAGCTGTTTTTT
d_call: .; j_call: TRBJ1-2; v_call: TRBV2; clone_size: .; cdr3_aa: CASSPSGGGYGYTF; cdr3_nt: TGTGCCAGCAGTCCATCGGGGGGCGGCTATGGCTACACCTTC
d_call: TRBD1; j_call: TRBJ2-6; v_call: TRBV27; clone_size: .; cdr3_aa: CASSPGTGLVLGANVLTF; cdr3_nt: TGTGCCAGCAGTCCTGGGACAGGGTTGGTACTCGGGGCCAACGTCCTGACTTTC
d_call: TRBD1; j_call: TRBJ2-7; v_call: TRBV6-7; clone_size: .; cdr3_aa: CARRDRGRYEQYF; cdr3_nt: TGTGCCAGGAGGGACAGGGGTAGGTACGAGCAGTACTTC
d_call: TRBD1; j_call: TRBJ1-6; v_call: TRBV11-2; clone_size: .; cdr3_aa: CASSFIRDRRDNSPLHF; cdr3_nt: TGTGCCAGCAGCTTTATCCGGGACAGAAGAGACAATTCACCCCTCCACTTT
d_call: TRBD2; j_call: TRBJ2-3; v_call: TRBV5-1; clone_size: .; cdr3_aa: CASSISGGTTDTQYF; cdr3_nt: TGCGCCAGCAGCATTAGCGGGGGTACGACAGATACGCAGTATTTT
d_call: .; j_call: TRBJ2-7; v_call: TRBV2; clone_size: few; cdr3_aa: CASSAGFEQYF; cdr3_nt: TGTGCCAGCAGCGCAGGGTTCGAGCAGTACTTC
d_call: .; j_call: TRBJ1-2; v_call: TRBV21-1; clone_size: .; cdr3_aa: CASTYHPDRGEPGYTF; cdr3_nt: TGTGCCAGCACCTACCATCCGGACAGGGGGGAACCTGGCTACACCTTC
d_call: TRBD2; j_call: TRBJ2-3; v_call: TRBV19; clone_size: .; cdr3_aa: CASSILPSGSTDTQYF; cdr3_nt: TGTGCCAGTAGTATATTACCTAGCGGGAGCACAGATACGCAGTATTTT
d_call: .; j_call: TRBJ2-2; v_call: TRBV19; clone_size: once; cdr3_aa: CASSRQVLGNTGELFF; cdr3_nt: TGTGCCAGTAGTCGACAGGTTTTGGGGAACACCGGGGAGCTGTTTTTT
d_call: TRBD2; j_call: TRBJ2-3; v_call: TRBV7-6; clone_size: .; cdr3_aa: CASSSRLAGVTDTQYF; cdr3_nt: TGTGCCAGCAGCTCCCGACTAGCGGGGGTCACAGATACGCAGTATTTT
d_call: .; j_call: TRBJ1-1; v_call: TRBV19; clone_size: .; cdr3_aa: CASSIQGLAEAFF; cdr3_nt: TGTGCCAGTAGTATCCAGGGGTTGGCTGAAGCTTTCTTT
d_call: TRBD2; j_call: TRBJ2-7; v_call: TRBV7-2; clone_size: .; cdr3_aa: CASSSAGTNAAYEQYF; cdr3_nt: TGTGCCAGCAGCTCCGCCGGGACTAACGCCGCCTACGAGCAGTACTTC
d_call: .; j_call: TRBJ2-3; v_call: TRBV29-1; clone_size: .; cdr3_aa: CSVHGAETYTQYF; cdr3_nt: TGCAGCGTTCATGGGGCAGAAACCTATACGCAGTATTTT
d_call: .; j_call: TRBJ2-1; v_call: TRBV27; clone_size: .; cdr3_aa: CASSFGGATYNEQFF; cdr3_nt: TGTGCCAGCAGTTTTGGGGGGGCCACCTACAATGAGCAGTTCTTC
d_call: TRBD1; j_call: TRBJ1-4; v_call: TRBV27; clone_size: once; cdr3_aa: CASSWTGTNEKLFF; cdr3_nt: TGTGCCAGCAGTTGGACAGGAACTAATGAAAAACTGTTTTTT
d_call: .; j_call: TRBJ2-6; v_call: TRBV5-4; clone_size: .; cdr3_aa: CASTRFSGANVLTF; cdr3_nt: TGTGCCAGCACCAGATTCTCTGGGGCCAACGTCCTGACTTTC
d_call: .; j_call: TRBJ2-3; v_call: TRBV2; clone_size: .; cdr3_aa: CASTKKTGTQYF; cdr3_nt: TGTGCCAGCACCAAGAAGACCGGGACGCAGTATTTT
d_call: TRBD1; j_call: TRBJ1-2; v_call: TRBV6-2/TRBV6-3; clone_size: .; cdr3_aa: CASTPTGGNYGYTF; cdr3_nt: TGTGCCAGCACCCCGACAGGGGGCAACTATGGCTACACCTTC
d_call: TRBD1; j_call: TRBJ1-5; v_call: TRBV5-1; clone_size: few; cdr3_aa: CASSLAGGSSNQPQHF; cdr3_nt: TGCGCCAGCAGCTTGGCAGGGGGTAGTAGCAATCAGCCCCAGCATTTT
d_call: TRBD1; j_call: TRBJ2-5; v_call: TRBV7-2; clone_size: once; cdr3_aa: CASSFTGTGYGETQYF; cdr3_nt: TGTGCCAGCAGCTTTACCGGGACAGGGTATGGGGAGACCCAGTACTTC
d_call: TRBD2; j_call: TRBJ2-5; v_call: TRBV19; clone_size: .; cdr3_aa: CASSTFGRGEEKETQYF; cdr3_nt: TGTGCCAGTAGTACCTTCGGGCGGGGGGAAGAAAAAGAGACCCAGTACTTC